One and the same sample provided the 29 T cell receptor beta chains below, sequenced in a study of blood T cell repertoires in COVID-19. Libraries were prepared by immunoSEQ multiplex PCR; TCRdb keeps only in-frame clonotypes and omits some of them. This sample has about 430,000 clones; roughly 88% occur once, and the top ten carry roughly 1.4%. Material for sequencing was PBMCs or T cells enriched from blood (not recorded which). The receptors here all came from a young woman who had been exposed to COVID-19.

The genes are TRBV19 and TRBJ1-5, with 9 bases lining up with TRBD1. Unmatched junction bases numbered 6, after V lost 5 bases and J lost 4 bases. The CDR3 covers 15 residues. The germline gives CDR1 LNHDA, CDR2 SQIVND (reference sequence). The CDR3 sequence: CASSSAGTGNQPQHF. The CDR3 region has the DNA TGTGCCAGTAGTTCAGCCGGGACAGGGAATCAGCCCCAGCATTTT. The full variable domain, its missing parts supplied by reference TRBV19 and TRBJ1-5, is DGGITQSPKYLFRKEGQNVTLSCEQNLNHDAMYWYRQDPGQGLRLIYYSQIVNDFQKGDIAEGYSVSREKKESFPLTVTSAQKNPTAFYLCASSSAGTGNQPQHFGDGTRLSIL.

The chain recombines TRBV27 with TRBJ1-6; D not resolved. The V end was cut by 0 bases, the J end by 4 bases, with 7 bases between. This CDR3 is 15 amino acids long. CDR1 and CDR2 (germline): MNHEY, SMNVEV (reference sequence). The CDR3 DNA is TGTGCCAGCAGTTTATCGAGGCCGTATAATTCACCCCTCCACTTT. Translating gives CASSLSRPYNSPLHF.

This clone appeared once. The V call is TRBV25-1, the J call TRBJ2-5; 10 bases map to TRBD2. There are 15 residues in the CDR3. Germline V gives CDR1 MGHDK, CDR2 SYGVNS. With V trimmed by 5 bases and J by 9 bases, 12 bases remained unmatched. The CDR3 DNA follows: TGTGCCAGCAGTCCCCTCACTAGCGGGAATGGGTCCCAGTACTTC. Its protein product is CASSPLTSGNGSQYF.

The V and J genes are TRBV18 and TRBJ2-1; 10 nucleotides match TRBD1. V was pared by 3 bases and J by 6 bases, with 2 bases of the junction left unmatched. Germline V gives CDR1 KGHSH, CDR2 LQKENI. The CDR3 consists of 14 residues. The CDR3 sequence: CASSPGQGSNEQFF. Written as DNA, the CDR3 is TGTGCCAGCTCACCGGGACAGGGGTCCAATGAGCAGTTCTTC.

The J gene is TRBJ2-6, the V gene TRBV11-3; D is possibly TRBD1 (5 bases). The V end was cut by 2 bases, the J end by 2 bases, with 16 bases between. Germline V gives CDR1 SGHNT, CDR2 YENEEA. The CDR3 has 18 amino acids. The CDR3 DNA reads as TGTGCCAGCAGCTTACTTCCAGTGGGGCCCCCTGGGGCCAACGTCCTGACTTTC. Its translation: CASSLLPVGPPGANVLTF.

The J gene is TRBJ2-7, the V gene TRBV6-5; 12 nucleotides agree with TRBD2. The CDR3 runs to 15 residues. Trimming cost V 8 bases and J 4 bases; bases outside gene matches: 9. Looked up from germline, CDR1 is MNHEY and CDR2 is SVGAGI. The CDR3 protein is CASSLPGLAGYEQYF. The CDR3 nucleotides are TGTGCCAGCTCCCTCCCCGGACTAGCGGGATACGAGCAGTACTTC.

This clone was seen once. The chain carries TRBV10-3 and TRBJ2-5; 9 bases are shared with TRBD2. This CDR3 comprises 14 residues. Looked up from germline, CDR1 is ENHRY and CDR2 is SYGVKD. Germline trimming cut 3 bases from V and 5 bases from J; bases unmatched to any gene: 4. The CDR3 sequence is CAISDAGGKETQYF. CDR3 in DNA: TGTGCCATCAGTGACGCGGGAGGGAAGGAGACCCAGTACTTC.

A word on this clone: Other nucleotide sequences from this sample produce the same CDR3. The J gene is TRBJ2-7, the V gene TRBV6-2 or TRBV6-3, with 13 positions matching TRBD2. The V segment lost 5 bases and the J segment 4 bases; nucleotides outside the gene matches: 5. From germline, CDR1 is MNHEY and CDR2 SVGEGT. The CDR3 extends over 15 amino acids. In nucleotides, the CDR3 is TGTGCCAGCAGTCGAACTAGCGGGGGGGCGTACGAGCAGTACTTC. Translated, it gives CASSRTSGGAYEQYF.

The V gene is TRBV3-1 (or the pseudogene TRBV3-2), the J gene TRBJ1-2, with D possibly being TRBD1 (6 bases). The CDR3 runs to 15 residues. Germline values: CDR1 LGHDT, CDR2 YNNKEL (reference sequence). V gave up 6 bases and J gave up 1 base, with 15 bases separating them. The CDR3 DNA is TGTGCCAGCAGTTTCGGGGCCAGGGGTAACTATGGCTACACCTTC. This gives the protein CASSFGARGNYGYTF.

The V gene is TRBV7-9, the J gene TRBJ2-3; the D gene is possibly TRBD2 (7 bases). V was trimmed by 5 bases and J by 7 bases, leaving 22 bases between them. The germline CDR1 and CDR2 sequences are SEHNR and FQNEAQ (reference sequence). The CDR3 has 16 residues. The CDR3 region is CASSQGTNLGGYTQYF. The CDR3 DNA reads as TGTGCCAGCAGCCAAGGGACTAACTTAGGGGGTTATACGCAGTATTTT.

The V and J genes are TRBV27 and TRBJ2-7, with TRBD2 identical over 8 bases. The V and J ends lost 7 bases and 4 bases, in that order; junction bases with no gene match: 6. The CDR3 runs to 13 residues. Germline CDR1 MNHEY, CDR2 SMNVEV (reference sequence). The CDR3 spells CASKSGGVYEQYF. The CDR3 nucleotides are TGTGCCAGCAAAAGCGGGGGTGTTTACGAGCAGTACTTC.

The chain joins TRBV19 to TRBJ2-1; possible D gene TRBD2, 5 bases. Germline CDR1 and CDR2: LNHDA and SQIVND (reference sequence). The length of the CDR3 is 12 residues. V lost 8 bases to trimming and J lost 4 bases, with 9 bases between them. The CDR3 loop reads CASFGRYNEQFF. As DNA, the CDR3 is TGTGCCAGTTTTGGGAGATACAATGAGCAGTTCTTC.

V is TRBV7-2 and J is TRBJ1-1, with D possibly TRBD1 on 5 matching bases. Trimming removed 0 bases from V and 1 base from J, with 12 bases in between. This CDR3 has 16 amino acids. CDR1 is SGHTA and CDR2 is FQGNSA in the germline V gene. The CDR3, as DNA: TGTGCCAGCAGCTTAGCGGTTCGGCAGGGGAACACTGAAGCTTTCTTT. It codes for CASSLAVRQGNTEAFF.

Comment on this clone: The sample carries other DNA sequences with the same CDR3. The chain links TRBV7-9 to TRBJ2-7, with TRBD2 identical over 10 bases. The CDR3 covers 16 residues. The germline CDR1 and CDR2 sequences are SEHNR and FQNEAQ (reference sequence). The V and J ends lost 4 bases and 0 bases, in that order; junction bases with no gene match: 6. Here the CDR3 reads CASSSGLAPSSYEQYF. The CDR3 nucleotides read TGTGCCAGCAGCTCGGGACTAGCGCCTAGCTCCTACGAGCAGTACTTC.

This chain's CDR3 is CASSESSSYEQYF. The CDR3, as DNA: TGTGCCAGCAGTGAATCGTCTTCCTACGAGCAGTACTTC. This chain uses TRBV6-1 with TRBJ2-7; no reliable D call. Deletions cut 2 bases from V and 1 base from J, with 6 bases between. The CDR3 runs to 13 residues. Per the germline V gene, CDR1 is MNHNS and CDR2 is SASEGT.

The chain employs TRBV2 and TRBJ2-1, with 9 bases identical to TRBD2. This CDR3 has 14 amino acids. Losses at the gene ends were 9 bases for V and 6 bases for J; bases not matched to a gene: 9. Germline CDR1 and CDR2: SNHLY and FYNNEI. The CDR3 bases are TGTGCCAGTCTTAGGACTAGCGACCCCAATGAGCAGTTCTTC. It specifies CASLRTSDPNEQFF.

For this clone: In the same sample, other DNA sequences code for this CDR3. This chain connects TRBV3-1 (or the pseudogene TRBV3-2) to TRBJ2-5; TRBD2 matches 14 bases. The ends lost 4 bases at V and 4 bases at J; junction bases unmatched: 2. Looked up from germline, CDR1 is LGHDT and CDR2 is YNNKEL (reference sequence). This CDR3 is built from 15 residues. CDR3: CASSPTSGGGETQYF. The CDR3 coding sequence is TGTGCCAGCAGCCCGACTAGCGGGGGGGGAGAGACCCAGTACTTC.

The V call is TRBV13, the J call TRBJ2-1; no reliable D call. Germline V gives CDR1 PRHDT, CDR2 FYEKMQ (reference sequence). The CDR3 spans 14 residues. V lost 3 bases to trimming and J lost 5 bases, with 11 bases between them. CDR3 protein: CASSFLSGHNEQFF. CDR3 DNA sequence: TGTGCCAGCAGCTTCCTGAGTGGGCACAATGAGCAGTTCTTC.

The rearrangement links TRBV11-3 to TRBJ2-1, with 9 nucleotides matching TRBD2. This CDR3 contains 16 residues. Losses at the gene ends were 2 bases for V and 2 bases for J; bases not matched to a gene: 4. Germline CDR1 SGHNT, CDR2 YENEEA. The CDR3 spells CASSLQAGGPYNEQFF. The DNA of the CDR3 is TGTGCCAGCAGCTTACAAGCGGGGGGCCCCTACAATGAGCAGTTCTTC.

The chain uses TRBV7-9 and TRBJ2-1; unclear D gene. The CDR3 extends over 16 amino acids. The V gene lost 8 bases and the J gene lost 0 bases, with 17 bases spanning the gap. In germline, CDR1 is SEHNR, CDR2 FQNEAQ (reference sequence). The CDR3, as DNA: TGTGCCAGCCGCGGAAATGGGTCGTTCTCCTACAATGAGCAGTTCTTC. Protein product: CASRGNGSFSYNEQFF.

This clone was counted between two and nine times. The CDR3 reads CASSIGQFNEKLFF. CDR3 bases: TGTGCCAGTAGTATTGGACAGTTTAATGAAAAACTGTTTTTT. This sequence joins TRBV19 and TRBJ1-4, with D perhaps TRBD1 (6 bases). Trimming removed 3 bases at V and 4 bases at J, with 9 bases between. There are 14 residues in the CDR3. Germline CDR1 reads LNHDA; CDR2 reads SQIVND (reference sequence).

This clone was observed once. The CDR3 DNA reads TGTGCCAGCAGCTTAGGTTCAGGGGCCAATTCACCCCTCCACTTT. Residues: CASSLGSGANSPLHF. The chain links TRBV7-6 to TRBJ1-6, with D possibly being TRBD1 (6 bases). The CDR3 has 15 residues. Germline assignment: CDR1 SGHVS and CDR2 FNYEAQ. Trimming took 1 base from V and 7 from J, leaving 11 bases between them.

V is TRBV6-6 and J is TRBJ2-2; TRBD1 matches 10 bases. CDR3 length: 17 amino acids. J was trimmed by 8 bases and V by 5 bases; bases with no gene match: 14. CDR1 and CDR2 from the germline V gene are MNHNY and SVGAGI (reference sequence). CDR3 sequence: CASSPQPGQGMMGELFF. In nucleotides, the CDR3 is TGTGCCAGCAGTCCCCAGCCGGGACAGGGGATGATGGGGGAGCTGTTTTTT.

The V gene is TRBV7-8, the J gene TRBJ2-5, with 10 bases aligning to TRBD2. The CDR3 is 14 amino acids. V lost 3 bases and J lost 5; bases outside the gene matches: 3. The germline V gene encodes CDR1 SGHVS and CDR2 FQNEAQ. As DNA, the CDR3 is TGTGCCAGCAGCTTGCTAGCGGGAGTGGAGACCCAGTACTTC. This sequence encodes CASSLLAGVETQYF.

CDR3: CASRPAGYEQYF. CDR3 bases: TGTGCCAGCAGGCCAGCGGGGTACGAGCAGTACTTC. The chain combines TRBV12-3 or TRBV12-4 with TRBJ2-7; 7 bases align to TRBD2. Unmatched junction bases numbered 3, after V lost 6 bases and J lost 4 bases. This CDR3 spans 12 amino acids.

The rearrangement uses TRBV5-1 and TRBJ1-3; TRBD1 matches at 7 bases. CDR3 length: 17 amino acids. V lost 0 bases, J lost 1 base, and 7 bases stayed unmatched. From germline, CDR1 is SGHRS and CDR2 YFSETQ. The CDR3 nucleotides are TGCGCCAGCAGCTTGGCCGGTCCAGGGGGATCTGGAAACACCATATATTTT. Translating it yields CASSLAGPGGSGNTIYF.

The chain combines TRBV18 with TRBJ1-6, with TRBD1 as a possible D gene (5 bases). CDR3 length equals 14 residues. CDR1 and CDR2 (germline): KGHSH, LQKENI. V lost 3 bases and J lost 10, with 13 bases in between. The CDR3 loop is CASSPSGDGSPLHF. Here the CDR3 DNA reads TGTGCCAGCTCACCGTCGGGGGATGGATCACCCCTCCACTTT.

This chain joins TRBV5-8 and TRBJ1-1, with 10 positions matching TRBD1. The CDR3 loop spans 15 amino acids. Germline assignment: CDR1 SGHTS and CDR2 YDEGEE. The J segment lost 2 bases and the V segment lost 5 bases, leaving 6 bases of the junction unmatched. CDR3 residues: CASSQKTGGNTEAFF. In DNA, the CDR3 is TGTGCCAGCAGTCAGAAGACAGGGGGCAACACTGAAGCTTTCTTT. The full variable domain, its missing parts supplied by reference TRBV5-8 and TRBJ1-1, is EAGVTQSPTHLIKTRGQQATLRCSPISGHTSVYWYQQALGLGLQFLLWYDEGEERNRGNFPPRFSGRQFPNYSSELNVNALELEDSALYLCASSQKTGGNTEAFFGQGTRLTVV.

The chain recombines TRBV10-1 with TRBJ2-2; 7 bases map to TRBD2. This CDR3 region has 12 residues. Germline V gene sequence: CDR1 WNHNN, CDR2 SYGVQD (reference sequence). Unmatched junction bases numbered 2, after V lost 8 bases and J lost 5 bases. CDR3: CASLAETGELFF. DNA for the CDR3: TGCGCCAGCCTAGCGGAAACCGGGGAGCTGTTTTTT.